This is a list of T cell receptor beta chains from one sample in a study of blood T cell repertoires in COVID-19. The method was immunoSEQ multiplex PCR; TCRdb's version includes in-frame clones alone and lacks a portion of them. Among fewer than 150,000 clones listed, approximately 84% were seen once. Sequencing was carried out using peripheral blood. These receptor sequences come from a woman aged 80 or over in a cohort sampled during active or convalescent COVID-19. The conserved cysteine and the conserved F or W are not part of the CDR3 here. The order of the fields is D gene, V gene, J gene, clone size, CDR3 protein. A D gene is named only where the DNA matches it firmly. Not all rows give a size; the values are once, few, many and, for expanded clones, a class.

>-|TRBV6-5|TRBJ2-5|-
ASRPSVSEQETQY
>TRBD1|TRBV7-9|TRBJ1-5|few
ATGTGTGDFNQPQH
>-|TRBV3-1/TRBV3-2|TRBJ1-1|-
ASSQVLGATTEAF
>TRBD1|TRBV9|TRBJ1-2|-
ARSVAGQGAGVYGYT
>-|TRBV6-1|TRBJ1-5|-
ASSDLNQPQH
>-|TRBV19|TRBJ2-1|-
ASSMRFAGGYNEQF
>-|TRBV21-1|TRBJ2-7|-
ASSTTPDRSSYEQY
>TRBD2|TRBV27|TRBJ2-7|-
ASSPWGGEQY
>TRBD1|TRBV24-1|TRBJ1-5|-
ATSDAGTGYNQPQH
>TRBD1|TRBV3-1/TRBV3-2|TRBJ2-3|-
ASSPHGGTGGTDTQY
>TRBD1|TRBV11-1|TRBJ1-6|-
ASSLEGQGVSPLH
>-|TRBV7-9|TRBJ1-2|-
ASSLEGGTSYT
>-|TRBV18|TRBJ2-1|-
ASSPSEAVPF
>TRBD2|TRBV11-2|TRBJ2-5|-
ASSWWERGGQETQY